This T cell receptor (beta chain) derives from a study of T-cell reconstitution after alpha-beta-depleted transplantation in children. The CDR3 runs 14 residues. With V trimmed by 1 base and J by 7 bases, 7 bases remained unmatched. CDR1 and CDR2 (germline): SGHVS, FNYEAQ. Preparation of the TCRbeta library used unique molecular identifiers. One entry per CDR3 protein, called by TCRdb with MiXCR from the PCR reads. Of a few hundred thousand distinct CDR3 sequences in the sample, around 13% were seen once. The material was PBMCs, mostly from graft donor cells, obtained 360 days after TCRalphabeta/CD19-depleted stem cell transplant. This clonotype was sampled from a male patient under 18 who had a stem cell transplant for acute myeloid leukemia, so the T cells may come from the graft donor. The chain is built from TRBV7-6 and TRBJ2-7; 7 bases fit TRBD1. The CDR3 region has the DNA TGTGCCAGCAGCTTAGGTCCGACAGGGACAGAGCAGTACTTC. Translation: CASSLGPTGTEQYF. Combining the CDR3 with reference TRBV7-6 and TRBJ2-7 gives the whole variable domain GAGVSQSPRYKVTKRGQDVALRCDPISGHVSLYWYRQALGQGPEFLTYFNYEAQQDKSGLPNDRFSAERPEGSISTLTIQRTEQRDSAMYRCASSLGPTGTEQYFGPGTRLTVT.